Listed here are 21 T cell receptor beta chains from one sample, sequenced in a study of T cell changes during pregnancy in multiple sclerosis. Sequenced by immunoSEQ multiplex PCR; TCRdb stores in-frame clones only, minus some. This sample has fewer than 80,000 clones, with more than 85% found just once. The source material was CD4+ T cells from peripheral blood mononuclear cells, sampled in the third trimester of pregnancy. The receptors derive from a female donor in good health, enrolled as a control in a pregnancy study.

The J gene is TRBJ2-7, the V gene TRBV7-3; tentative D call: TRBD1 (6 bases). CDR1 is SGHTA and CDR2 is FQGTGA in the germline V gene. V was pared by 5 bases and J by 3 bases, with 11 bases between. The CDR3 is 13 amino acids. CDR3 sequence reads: CASSQTGNYEQYF. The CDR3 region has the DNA TGTGCCAGCAGCCAAACAGGGAACTACGAGCAGTACTTC.

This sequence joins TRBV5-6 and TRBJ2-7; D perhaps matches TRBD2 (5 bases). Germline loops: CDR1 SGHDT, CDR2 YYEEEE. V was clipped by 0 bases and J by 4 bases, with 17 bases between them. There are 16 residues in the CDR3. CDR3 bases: TGTGCCAGCAGCTTGGATCTCGGGGTAGTTGGTTACGAGCAGTACTTC. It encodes CASSLDLGVVGYEQYF.

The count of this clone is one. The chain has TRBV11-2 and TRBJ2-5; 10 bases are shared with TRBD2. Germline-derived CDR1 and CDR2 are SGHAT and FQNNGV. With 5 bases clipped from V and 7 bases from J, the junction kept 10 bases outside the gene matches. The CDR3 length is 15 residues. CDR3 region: CASSALAGGRGTQYF. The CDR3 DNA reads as TGTGCCAGCAGCGCCTTAGCGGGGGGCCGGGGGACCCAGTACTTC. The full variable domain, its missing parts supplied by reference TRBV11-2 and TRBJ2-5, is EAGVAQSPRYKIIEKRQSVAFWCNPISGHATLYWYQQILGQGPKLLIQFQNNGVVDDSQLPKDRFSAERLKGVDSTLKIQPAKLEDSAVYLCASSALAGGRGTQYFGPGTRLLVL.

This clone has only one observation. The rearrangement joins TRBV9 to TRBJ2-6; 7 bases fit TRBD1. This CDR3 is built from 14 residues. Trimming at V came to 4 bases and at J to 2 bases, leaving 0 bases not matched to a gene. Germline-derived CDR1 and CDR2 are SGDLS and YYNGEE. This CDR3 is CASSTGAGANVLTF. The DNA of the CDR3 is TGTGCCAGCAGCACAGGGGCTGGGGCCAACGTCCTGACTTTC.

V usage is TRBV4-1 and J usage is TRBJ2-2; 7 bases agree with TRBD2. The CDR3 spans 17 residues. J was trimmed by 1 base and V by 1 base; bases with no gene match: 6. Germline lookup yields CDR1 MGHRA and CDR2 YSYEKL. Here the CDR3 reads CASSQVWGGLNTGELFF. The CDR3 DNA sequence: TGCGCCAGCAGCCAAGTATGGGGAGGGTTGAACACCGGGGAGCTGTTTTTT.

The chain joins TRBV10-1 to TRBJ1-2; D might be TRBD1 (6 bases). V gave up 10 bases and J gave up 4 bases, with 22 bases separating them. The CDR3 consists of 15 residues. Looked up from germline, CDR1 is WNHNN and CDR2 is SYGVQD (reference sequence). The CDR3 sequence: CAIHPRGEGSYGYTF. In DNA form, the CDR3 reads TGCGCCATCCACCCGAGGGGGGAGGGATCCTATGGCTACACCTTC.

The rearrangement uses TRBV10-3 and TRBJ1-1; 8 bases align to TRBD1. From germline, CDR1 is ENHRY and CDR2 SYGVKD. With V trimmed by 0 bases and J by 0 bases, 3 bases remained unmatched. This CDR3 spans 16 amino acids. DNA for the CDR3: TGTGCCATCAGTGAGTCCACAGGGGGTATGAACACTGAAGCTTTCTTT. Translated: CAISESTGGMNTEAFF.

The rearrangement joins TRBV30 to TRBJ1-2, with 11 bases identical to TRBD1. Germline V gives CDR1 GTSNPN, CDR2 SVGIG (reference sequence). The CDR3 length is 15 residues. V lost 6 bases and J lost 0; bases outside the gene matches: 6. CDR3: CACRDRGSSNYGYTF. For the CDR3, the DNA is TGTGCCTGCCGGGACAGGGGGAGTTCTAACTATGGCTACACCTTC.

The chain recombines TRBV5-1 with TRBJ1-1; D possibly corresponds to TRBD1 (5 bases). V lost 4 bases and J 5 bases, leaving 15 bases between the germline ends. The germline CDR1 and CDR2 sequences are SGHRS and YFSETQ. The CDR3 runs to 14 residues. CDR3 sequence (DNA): TGCGCCAGCAGCCATGACGCGGGGGAGACTGAAGCTTTCTTT. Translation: CASSHDAGETEAFF.

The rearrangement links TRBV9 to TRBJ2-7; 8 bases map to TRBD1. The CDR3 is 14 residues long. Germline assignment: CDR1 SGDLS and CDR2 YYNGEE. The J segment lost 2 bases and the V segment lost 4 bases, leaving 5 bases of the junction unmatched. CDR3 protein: CASSTGTGPYEQYF. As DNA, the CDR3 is TGTGCCAGCAGCACCGGGACAGGCCCCTACGAGCAGTACTTC.

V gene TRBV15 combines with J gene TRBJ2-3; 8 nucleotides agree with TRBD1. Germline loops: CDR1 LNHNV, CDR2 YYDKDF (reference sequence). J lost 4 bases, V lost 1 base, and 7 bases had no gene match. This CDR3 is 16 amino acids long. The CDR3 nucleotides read TGTGCCACCAGCAGAGGGAACAGGGGGTTATCAGATACGCAGTATTTT. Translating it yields CATSRGNRGLSDTQYF.

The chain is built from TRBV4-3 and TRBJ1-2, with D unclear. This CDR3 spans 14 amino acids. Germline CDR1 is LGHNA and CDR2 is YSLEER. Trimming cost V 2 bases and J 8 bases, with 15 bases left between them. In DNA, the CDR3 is TGCGCCAGCAGCCAAATGAACCGGGATCGGGGCTACACCTTC. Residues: CASSQMNRDRGYTF.

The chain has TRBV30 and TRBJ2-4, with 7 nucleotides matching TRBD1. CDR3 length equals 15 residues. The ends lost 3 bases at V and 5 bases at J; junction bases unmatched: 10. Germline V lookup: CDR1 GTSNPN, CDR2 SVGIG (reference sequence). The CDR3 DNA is TGTGCCTGGAGCCTCACGACAGGGCGTCAAAACATTCAGTACTTC. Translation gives CAWSLTTGRQNIQYF.

CDR3 sequence: CASSKALGDSRGGAFF. The DNA of the CDR3 is TGTGCCAGCAGCAAAGCGCTGGGAGACAGCCGGGGGGGAGCTTTCTTT. J is TRBJ1-1 and V is TRBV21-1. TRBV21-1 is described as a pseudogene. The CDR3 is 16 amino acids.

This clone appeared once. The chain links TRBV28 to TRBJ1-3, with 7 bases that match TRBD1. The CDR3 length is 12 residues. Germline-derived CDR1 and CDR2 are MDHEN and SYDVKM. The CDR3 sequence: CSSTGPGNTIYF. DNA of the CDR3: TGTTCGTCGACAGGGCCTGGAAACACCATATATTTT.

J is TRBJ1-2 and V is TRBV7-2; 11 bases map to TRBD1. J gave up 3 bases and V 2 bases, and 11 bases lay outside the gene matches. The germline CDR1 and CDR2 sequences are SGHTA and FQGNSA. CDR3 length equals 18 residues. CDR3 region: CASSLYVRTGGAHYGYTF. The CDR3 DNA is TGTGCCAGCAGCTTATACGTCCGGACAGGGGGCGCCCACTATGGCTACACCTTC.

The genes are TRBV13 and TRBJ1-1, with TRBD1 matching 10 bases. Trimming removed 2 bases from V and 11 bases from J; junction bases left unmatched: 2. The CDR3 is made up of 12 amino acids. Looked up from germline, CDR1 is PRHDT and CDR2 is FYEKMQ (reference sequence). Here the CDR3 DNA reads TGTGCCAGCAGCTTACAGGGACAGGGGGCTTTCTTT. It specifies CASSLQGQGAFF.

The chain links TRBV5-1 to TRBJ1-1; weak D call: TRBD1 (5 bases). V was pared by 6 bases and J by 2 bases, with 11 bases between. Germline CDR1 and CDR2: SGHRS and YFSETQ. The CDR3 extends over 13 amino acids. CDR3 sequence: CASTFRENTEAFF. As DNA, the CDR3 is TGCGCCAGCACCTTCAGGGAAAACACTGAAGCTTTCTTT.

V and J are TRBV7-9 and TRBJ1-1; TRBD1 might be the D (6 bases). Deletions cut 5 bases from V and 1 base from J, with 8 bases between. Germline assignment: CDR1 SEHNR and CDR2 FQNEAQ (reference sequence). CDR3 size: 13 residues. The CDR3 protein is CASSAQGNTEAFF. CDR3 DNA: TGTGCCAGCAGCGCACAGGGGAACACTGAAGCTTTCTTT.

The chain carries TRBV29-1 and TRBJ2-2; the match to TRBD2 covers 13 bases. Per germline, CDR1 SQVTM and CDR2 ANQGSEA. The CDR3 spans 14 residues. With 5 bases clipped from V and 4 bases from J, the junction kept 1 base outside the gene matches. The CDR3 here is CSVRLAGGTGELFF. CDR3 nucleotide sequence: TGCAGCGTTCGACTAGCGGGGGGCACCGGGGAGCTGTTTTTT.

The CDR3: CASSQDKRTAEAFF. In DNA form, the CDR3 reads TGTGCCAGCAGCCAAGATAAAAGAACAGCCGAAGCTTTCTTT. The chain joins TRBV4-2 to TRBJ1-1; D call uncertain. Between the trimmed V and J ends, which lost 0 bases and 8 bases, there was a span of 13 bases. The CDR3 spans 14 residues. CDR1 is LGHNA, CDR2 YNFKEQ, per germline.